The sequence of this T cell receptor beta chain was determined in a study of blood T cell repertoires in COVID-19. The length of the CDR3 is 13 residues. The J segment lost 7 bases and the V segment lost 7 bases, leaving 3 bases of the junction unmatched. Germline lookup yields CDR1 MNHEY and CDR2 SVGAGI. Using immunoSEQ multiplex PCR, the repertoire was profiled, and TCRdb retains in-frame clones only, with some absent. The sample comprises approximately 390,000 clones, around 87% of which are singletons, and approximately 10% rests with the top ten. The chain combines TRBV6-5 with TRBJ1-6, with 8 bases identical to TRBD1. The specimen sequenced was PBMCs or T cells enriched from blood (not recorded which). The sequence was obtained from a woman between 45 and 60 years old who had recovered from COVID-19. The CDR3 DNA follows: TGTGCCAGCAAATACAGGGGGAATTCACCCCTCCACTTT. Its translation: CASKYRGNSPLHF.